A single sample is the source of the 7 T cell receptor beta chains below, sequenced in a study of blood T cell repertoires in COVID-19. TCRdb's table, derived via immunoSEQ multiplex PCR, lists solely in-frame clones and lacks some. The table includes some 30,000 clones, approximately 80% detected once. The sample consisted of peripheral blood. The receptor set was obtained from a human donor in a cohort sampled during active COVID-19.

CDR3 nucleotide sequence: TGTGCCAGCAGTGATACAGGGGTTCGCTCACCCCTCCACTTT. Translated: CASSDTGVRSPLHF. V usage is TRBV2 and J usage is TRBJ1-6; 7 bases match TRBD1. Trimming removed 3 bases from V and 10 bases from J; junction bases left unmatched: 6. This CDR3 has 14 amino acids. Germline CDR1 is SNHLY and CDR2 is FYNNEI.

To note about this clone: The junction and the germline gene differ at one end; a read error may be behind it. The chain carries TRBV7-7 and TRBJ2-5; the match to TRBD2 covers 8 bases. CDR1 is SSHAT and CDR2 is FNYEAQ in the germline V gene (reference sequence). This CDR3 has 16 residues. CDR3: CASSLGTAGAGETQYF. The DNA for the CDR3 is TGTGCTAGCAGCTTAGGTACAGCGGGGGCTGGGGAGACCCAGTACTTC.

This clone was recorded a few times. The chain employs TRBV6-4 and TRBJ1-1; a weak D match, TRBD1 (5 bases). Germline CDR1 MRHNA, CDR2 SNTAGT. V lost 7 bases and J 6 bases, leaving 18 bases between the germline ends. The CDR3 has 14 residues. This CDR3 is CASTHLGGNAEAFF. As DNA, the CDR3 is TGTGCCAGCACCCATCTGGGGGGTAACGCTGAAGCTTTCTTT.

The chain combines TRBV6-5 with TRBJ2-7; 7 bases match TRBD2. The CDR3 spans 14 residues. Germline lookup yields CDR1 MNHEY and CDR2 SVGAGI. V lost 4 bases and J lost 1; bases outside the gene matches: 4. CDR3 DNA: TGTGCCAGCAGTTCAGGGCGGGGGTCCTACGAGCAGTACTTC. This encodes CASSSGRGSYEQYF.

The V and J genes are TRBV7-8 and TRBJ1-6; 7 bases are shared with TRBD1. Germline assignment: CDR1 SGHVS and CDR2 FQNEAQ. V shed 6 bases, J shed 5 bases, and the junction held 7 bases outside the gene matches. The CDR3 covers 15 residues. CDR3 coding DNA: TGTGCCAGCAGACTTACCGGGACAGATAATTCACCCCTCCACTTT. Translating it yields CASRLTGTDNSPLHF.

The gene calls are TRBV5-1 and TRBJ2-5; possible D gene TRBD1, 5 bases. This CDR3 comprises 14 residues. Germline V gene lookup returns CDR1 SGHRS and CDR2 YFSETQ. V was clipped by 0 bases and J by 4 bases, with 10 bases between them. The CDR3 is CASSLGRVAETQYF. CDR3 sequence (DNA): TGCGCCAGCAGCTTGGGCAGGGTGGCAGAGACCCAGTACTTC.

The J gene is TRBJ2-2, the V gene TRBV30, with D possibly TRBD2 on 5 matching bases. V was shortened by 3 bases and J by 4 bases, with 9 bases between the two germline ends. CDR3 length: 13 residues. CDR1 is GTSNPN, CDR2 SVGIG, per germline (reference sequence). The CDR3 region has the DNA TGTGCCTGGAGCCAGCGGCGCACCGGGGAGCTGTTTTTT. Its translation is CAWSQRRTGELFF.